This is a list of T cell receptor beta chains from one sample in a study of blood T cell repertoires in COVID-19. Method: immunoSEQ multiplex PCR; TCRdb's copy keeps in-frame clones and lacks some. Of about 250,000 clones listed, 89% are singletons. The source material was PBMCs or T cells enriched from blood (not recorded which). These receptors originate from a woman in her twenties or thirties with acute COVID-19. CDR3s include the opening cysteine and the closing phenylalanine or tryptophan. Fields, in order: D gene, V gene, CDR3 protein. A D gene is named only where the DNA matches it firmly.

. | TRBV18 | CASSWTRQETQYF
TRBD1 | TRBV9 | CASSVVPGGLLYEQYF
TRBD1 | TRBV9 | CASSVGDRGVNGELFF
TRBD2 | TRBV4-1 | CASSKLAGAYEQYF
TRBD1 | TRBV30 | CAWSVQGFWNEQFF
TRBD2 | TRBV4-1 | CASRGDGELFF
TRBD1 | TRBV5-1 | CASSLTARQGSNTEAFF
. | TRBV19 | CASSGSGYTF
. | TRBV9 | CASSVLPGESNEQYF
TRBD2 | TRBV3-1/TRBV3-2 | CASSRGGSGKTQYF
TRBD1 | TRBV30 | CASRDSRNYGYTF
TRBD2 | TRBV9 | CASSVGTSGGTGELFF
. | TRBV10-1 | CASSEKGLRAYEQYF
TRBD1 | TRBV7-6 | CASSLFPGTGSGEQYF
. | TRBV30 | CAWSIGQTNQPQHF
. | TRBV4-1 | CASSQDRSSGNTIYF
. | TRBV9 | CASSPQGVTEAFF
TRBD1 | TRBV19 | CASIDPGQALYYGYTF
. | TRBV5-6 | CASSLAGALEGGEQYF
. | TRBV19 | CASSIDRVETDTQYF
. | TRBV19 | CASSTGDTLTMGYTF
TRBD1 | TRBV6-5 | CASRDSYSNQPQHF
. | TRBV28 | CASTSGVTNTEAFF
TRBD2 | TRBV10-3 | CAISEIGGGSGEQYF
. | TRBV2 | CASSELDYEQFF
. | TRBV6-2/TRBV6-3 | CASSPGQSLYGYTF
. | TRBV6-5 | CASSSFGARTEAFF
. | TRBV15 | CATSREEREGLKKLFF
TRBD1 | TRBV5-1 | CASSLTGATYEQYF
TRBD2 | TRBV7-9 | CASSPRAGGYYNEQFF
. | TRBV19 | CASSKGLAYEQYF
TRBD1 | TRBV19 | CASSIRDRDYEQYF
TRBD1 | TRBV9 | CASSETGTGDEKLFF
. | TRBV6-1 | CASSERQGGYGYTF
. | TRBV27 | CASSLGGGEGYTF
. | TRBV5-6 | CASRVLEGEAFF
. | TRBV28 | CASSPYTPSSNEQYF
TRBD1 | TRBV11-2 | CASSWETGSDTGELFF
TRBD1 | TRBV6-4 | CASSNEGQDPPNYGYTF
. | TRBV18 | CASSAQEGSVDEQYF
. | TRBV6-5 | CASSLRRGAYEQYF
. | TRBV25-1 | CASSESEASNEKLFF
TRBD1 | TRBV7-9 | CASNNRGREETQYF
TRBD2 | TRBV5-1 | CASSPGLAGVLGQLFF
. | TRBV4-1 | CASSQDGGANTGELFF
TRBD1 | TRBV19 | CASSIDRANEKLFF
TRBD2 | TRBV10-2 | CASRGEGETQYF
. | TRBV4-1 | CASSQDLRAPQHF
. | TRBV28 | CASSLVQVRSGNTIYF
TRBD1 | TRBV5-6 | CASSLDRVKVYEQYF
. | TRBV30 | CAWSYGETGNTIYF
. | TRBV4-1 | CASSQVELGQTIYGYTF
TRBD1 | TRBV15 | CATSRVGTGLEAFF